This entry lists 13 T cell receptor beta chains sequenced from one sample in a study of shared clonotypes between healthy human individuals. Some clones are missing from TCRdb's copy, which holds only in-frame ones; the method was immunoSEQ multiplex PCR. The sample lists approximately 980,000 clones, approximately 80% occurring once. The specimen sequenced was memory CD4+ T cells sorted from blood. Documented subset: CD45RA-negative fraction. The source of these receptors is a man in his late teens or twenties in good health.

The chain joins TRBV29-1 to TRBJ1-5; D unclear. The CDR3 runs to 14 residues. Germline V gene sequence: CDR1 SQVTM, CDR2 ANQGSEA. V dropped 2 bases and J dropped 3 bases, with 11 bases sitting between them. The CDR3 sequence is CSVEKRDLNQPQHF. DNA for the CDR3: TGCAGCGTTGAAAAACGAGACCTCAATCAGCCCCAGCATTTT.

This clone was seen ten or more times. CDR3 sequence reads: CAWADRRNYGYTF. The CDR3 nucleotides read TGTGCCTGGGCTGACAGGCGCAACTATGGCTACACCTTC. J is TRBJ1-2 and V is TRBV30; weak D call: TRBD1 (6 bases). Trimming took 5 bases from V and 2 from J, leaving 12 bases between them. Germline-derived CDR1 and CDR2 are GTSNPN and SVGIG (reference sequence). The CDR3 consists of 13 residues.

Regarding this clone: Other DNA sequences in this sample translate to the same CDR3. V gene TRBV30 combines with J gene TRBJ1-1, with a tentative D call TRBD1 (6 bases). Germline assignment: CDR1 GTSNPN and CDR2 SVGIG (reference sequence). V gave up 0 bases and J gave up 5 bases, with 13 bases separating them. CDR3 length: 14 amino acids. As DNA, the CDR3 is TGTGCCTGGAGTGTGCGGGGGGCGGGTACTGAAGCTTTCTTT. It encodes CAWSVRGAGTEAFF.

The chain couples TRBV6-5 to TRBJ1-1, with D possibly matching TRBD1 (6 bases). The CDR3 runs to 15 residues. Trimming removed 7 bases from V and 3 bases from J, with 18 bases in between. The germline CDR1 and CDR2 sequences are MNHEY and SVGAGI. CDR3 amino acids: CASNGLGAGDTEAFF. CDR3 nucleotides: TGTGCCAGCAATGGATTGGGGGCAGGCGACACTGAAGCTTTCTTT.

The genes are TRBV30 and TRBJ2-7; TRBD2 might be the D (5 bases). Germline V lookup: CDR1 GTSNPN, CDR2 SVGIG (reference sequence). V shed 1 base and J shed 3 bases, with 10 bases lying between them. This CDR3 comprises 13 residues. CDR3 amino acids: CAWSAGLNYEQYF. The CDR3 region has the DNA TGTGCCTGGAGTGCCGGACTGAACTACGAGCAGTACTTC.

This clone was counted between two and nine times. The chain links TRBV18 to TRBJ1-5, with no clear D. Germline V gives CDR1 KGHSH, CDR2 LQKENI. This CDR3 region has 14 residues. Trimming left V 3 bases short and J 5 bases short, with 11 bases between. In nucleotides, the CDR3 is TGTGCCAGCTCACCCGGGCAGAAACATCAGCCCCAGCATTTT. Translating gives CASSPGQKHQPQHF.

The CDR3 loop reads CVSDSPCLGNEKLFF. CDR3 nucleotide sequence: TGCGTGTCGGACAGCCCTTGTCTCGGTAATGAAAAACTGTTTTTT. The chain couples TRBV5-1 to TRBJ1-4; a possible D gene is TRBD1 (6 bases). The length of the CDR3 is 15 residues. Germline loops: CDR1 SGHRS, CDR2 YFSETQ.

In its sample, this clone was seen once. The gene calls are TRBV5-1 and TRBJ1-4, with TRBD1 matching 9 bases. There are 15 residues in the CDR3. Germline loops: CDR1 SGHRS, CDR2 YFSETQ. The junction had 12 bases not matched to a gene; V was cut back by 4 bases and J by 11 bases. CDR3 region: CASSQTDRGLGKLFF. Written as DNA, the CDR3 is TGCGCCAGCAGCCAGACCGACAGGGGGTTAGGGAAACTGTTTTTT.

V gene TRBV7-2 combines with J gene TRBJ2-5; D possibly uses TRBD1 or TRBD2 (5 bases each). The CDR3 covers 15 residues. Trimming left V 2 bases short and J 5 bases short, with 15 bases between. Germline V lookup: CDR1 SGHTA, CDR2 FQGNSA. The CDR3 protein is CASSLSQLEGETQYF. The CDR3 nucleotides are TGTGCCAGCAGCTTATCGCAACTAGAGGGGGAGACCCAGTACTTC.

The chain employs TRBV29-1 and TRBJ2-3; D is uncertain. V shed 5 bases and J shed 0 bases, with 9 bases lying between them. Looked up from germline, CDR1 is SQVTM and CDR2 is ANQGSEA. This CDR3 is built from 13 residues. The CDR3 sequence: CSVYARSTDTQYF. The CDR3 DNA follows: TGCAGCGTTTATGCCAGAAGCACAGATACGCAGTATTTT.

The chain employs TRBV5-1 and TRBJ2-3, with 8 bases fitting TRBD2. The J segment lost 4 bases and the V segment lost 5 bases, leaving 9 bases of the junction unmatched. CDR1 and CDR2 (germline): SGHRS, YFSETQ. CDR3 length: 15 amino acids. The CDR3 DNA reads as TGCGCCAGCAGGCCCCCCGGGAGGGACGCAGATACGCAGTATTTT. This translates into CASRPPGRDADTQYF.

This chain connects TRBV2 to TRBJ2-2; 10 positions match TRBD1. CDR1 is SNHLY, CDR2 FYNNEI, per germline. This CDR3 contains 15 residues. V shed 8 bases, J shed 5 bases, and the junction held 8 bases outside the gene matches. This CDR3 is CASLKGQGSTGELFF. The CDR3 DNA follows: TGTGCCAGCCTCAAGGGACAGGGGAGTACCGGGGAGCTGTTTTTT.

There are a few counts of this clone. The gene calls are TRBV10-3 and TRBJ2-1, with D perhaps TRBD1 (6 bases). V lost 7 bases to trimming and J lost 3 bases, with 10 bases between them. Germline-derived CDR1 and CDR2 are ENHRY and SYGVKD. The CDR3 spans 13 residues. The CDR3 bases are TGTGCCATCACAGGACAGCGCTACAATGAGCAGTTCTTC. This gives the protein CAITGQRYNEQFF.